The rows below give T cell receptor beta chains drawn from one sample of a study of blood T cells in healthy people across ages. TCRdb fed the 5' RACE reads into MiXCR, producing one record per CDR3 protein. The sample lists about 680,000 distinct CDR3 sequences; 49% were seen once. The sample comprised blood. Receptor source: a woman in her fifties or sixties in good health. The CDR3 runs from the conserved cysteine through the conserved F or W. Fields, in order: D gene, clone size, V gene, J gene, CDR3 protein, CDR3 DNA. A D gene is named only where the DNA matches it firmly. A row's size may be missing; if present it is once, few, many or a size class.

d_call: -; clone_size: -; v_call: TRBV6-2/TRBV6-3; j_call: TRBJ1-2; cdr3_aa: CASRSDGDYGYTF; cdr3_nt: TGTGCCAGCAGGTCGGACGGAGACTATGGCTACACCTTC
d_call: -; clone_size: -; v_call: TRBV7-2; j_call: TRBJ2-3; cdr3_aa: CASRTGGSADTQYF; cdr3_nt: TGTGCCAGCAGGACGGGGGGCAGCGCAGATACGCAGTATTTT
d_call: -; clone_size: -; v_call: TRBV11-1; j_call: TRBJ2-1; cdr3_aa: CASSLGAGTNEQFF; cdr3_nt: TGTGCCAGCAGCTTAGGTGCGGGGACCAATGAGCAGTTCTTC
d_call: TRBD2; clone_size: -; v_call: TRBV6-6; j_call: TRBJ2-1; cdr3_aa: CASRLAGGPHEQFF; cdr3_nt: TGTGCCAGCAGACTAGCGGGAGGGCCACATGAGCAGTTCTTC
d_call: -; clone_size: -; v_call: TRBV6-2/TRBV6-3; j_call: TRBJ2-5; cdr3_aa: CASRDLSFGETQYF; cdr3_nt: TGTGCCAGCCGGGACTTAAGTTTTGGAGAGACCCAGTACTTC
d_call: -; clone_size: -; v_call: TRBV7-2; j_call: TRBJ1-1; cdr3_aa: CASSLVGGTLSEAFF; cdr3_nt: TGTGCCAGCAGCTTAGTGGGGGGGACCTTATCTGAAGCTTTCTTT
d_call: TRBD1; clone_size: few; v_call: TRBV29-1; j_call: TRBJ1-5; cdr3_aa: CSVQGSNQPQHF; cdr3_nt: TGCAGCGTACAGGGGTCCAATCAGCCCCAGCATTTT
d_call: TRBD1; clone_size: -; v_call: TRBV6-5; j_call: TRBJ1-2; cdr3_aa: CASSKTGLGYGYTF; cdr3_nt: TGTGCCAGCAGTAAGACAGGGTTGGGCTATGGCTACACCTTC
d_call: -; clone_size: -; v_call: TRBV29-1; j_call: TRBJ2-5; cdr3_aa: CSGEDWGQETQYF; cdr3_nt: TGCAGCGGTGAAGATTGGGGGCAAGAGACCCAGTACTTC
d_call: -; clone_size: many; v_call: TRBV28; j_call: TRBJ2-2; cdr3_aa: CASSMRQDGPGELFF; cdr3_nt: TGTGCCAGCAGTATGAGACAGGACGGACCCGGGGAGCTGTTTTTT
d_call: -; clone_size: -; v_call: TRBV20-1; j_call: TRBJ2-2; cdr3_aa: CSARAGAANTGELFF; cdr3_nt: TGCAGTGCTAGAGCCGGGGCAGCGAACACCGGGGAGCTGTTTTTT
d_call: TRBD2; clone_size: -; v_call: TRBV11-2; j_call: TRBJ2-3; cdr3_aa: CASSLMAGGTNTQYF; cdr3_nt: TGTGCCAGCAGCTTGATGGCGGGAGGTACGAATACGCAGTATTTT
d_call: -; clone_size: once; v_call: TRBV9; j_call: TRBJ2-4; cdr3_aa: CASSVTSDGTKNIQYF; cdr3_nt: TGTGCCAGCAGCGTAACTTCCGATGGGACCAAAAACATTCAGTACTTC
d_call: -; clone_size: few; v_call: TRBV14; j_call: TRBJ1-3; cdr3_aa: CASSQDASGNTIYF; cdr3_nt: TGTGCCAGCAGCCAAGATGCTTCTGGAAACACCATATATTTT
d_call: -; clone_size: -; v_call: TRBV6-2/TRBV6-3; j_call: TRBJ2-1; cdr3_aa: CASSQTGLSSYNEQFF; cdr3_nt: TGTGCCAGCAGTCAGACAGGCCTCAGCTCCTACAATGAGCAGTTCTTC
d_call: -; clone_size: -; v_call: TRBV28; j_call: TRBJ2-7; cdr3_aa: CASSLWGEPYEQYF; cdr3_nt: TGTGCCAGCAGTTTATGGGGGGAGCCCTACGAGCAGTACTTC
d_call: TRBD1; clone_size: -; v_call: TRBV29-1; j_call: TRBJ2-1; cdr3_aa: CSADPGQYNEQFF; cdr3_nt: TGCAGCGCCGACCCGGGACAGTACAATGAGCAGTTCTTC
d_call: -; clone_size: -; v_call: TRBV3-1; j_call: TRBJ1-5; cdr3_aa: CASSQEYDQPQHF; cdr3_nt: TGTGCCAGCAGCCAAGAATATGATCAGCCCCAGCATTTT
d_call: TRBD2; clone_size: -; v_call: TRBV6-5; j_call: TRBJ2-1; cdr3_aa: CASRPDWAGVYNEQFF; cdr3_nt: TGTGCCAGCAGGCCTGACTGGGCGGGGGTGTACAATGAGCAGTTCTTC
d_call: -; clone_size: few; v_call: TRBV28; j_call: TRBJ2-6; cdr3_aa: CASEPAAAGANVLTF; cdr3_nt: TGTGCCAGCGAGCCGGCGGCAGCTGGGGCCAACGTCCTGACTTTC
d_call: TRBD1; clone_size: -; v_call: TRBV20-1; j_call: TRBJ1-2; cdr3_aa: CSARDRDRASFYGYTF; cdr3_nt: TGCAGTGCTAGAGATAGGGACAGGGCCTCCTTTTATGGCTACACCTTC
d_call: -; clone_size: -; v_call: TRBV15; j_call: TRBJ1-2; cdr3_aa: CATSTKWSGGYTF; cdr3_nt: TGTGCCACCAGCACCAAATGGTCGGGCGGCTACACCTTC
d_call: -; clone_size: few; v_call: TRBV7-3; j_call: TRBJ1-1; cdr3_aa: CASSLDLGAEAFF; cdr3_nt: TGTGCCAGCAGCTTAGATTTGGGGGCTGAAGCTTTCTTT
d_call: TRBD1; clone_size: many; v_call: TRBV29-1; j_call: TRBJ2-7; cdr3_aa: CSVGTGGDEQYF; cdr3_nt: TGCAGCGTTGGGACAGGGGGGGACGAGCAGTACTTC
d_call: -; clone_size: -; v_call: TRBV15; j_call: TRBJ2-3; cdr3_aa: CATSRDKEGTDTQYF; cdr3_nt: TGTGCCACCAGCAGAGATAAAGAGGGCACAGATACGCAGTATTTT
d_call: TRBD1; clone_size: -; v_call: TRBV6-2/TRBV6-3; j_call: TRBJ2-3; cdr3_aa: CASRPTGGITDTQYF; cdr3_nt: TGTGCCAGCAGGCCGACAGGGGGTATCACAGATACGCAGTATTTT
d_call: TRBD1; clone_size: once; v_call: TRBV7-6; j_call: TRBJ2-1; cdr3_aa: CASSFTGGGQFF; cdr3_nt: TGTGCCAGCAGCTTTACAGGGGGCGGGCAGTTCTTC
d_call: -; clone_size: few; v_call: TRBV7-9; j_call: TRBJ2-7; cdr3_aa: CASGWISYEQYF; cdr3_nt: TGTGCGTCGGGGTGGATCTCCTACGAGCAGTACTTC
d_call: TRBD2; clone_size: -; v_call: TRBV7-8; j_call: TRBJ2-1; cdr3_aa: CASSLPSGSNYEQFF; cdr3_nt: TGTGCCAGCAGCTTACCCAGCGGGAGCAATTATGAGCAGTTCTTC
d_call: -; clone_size: -; v_call: TRBV20-1; j_call: TRBJ2-1; cdr3_aa: CSAPSYQGTHNEQFF; cdr3_nt: TGCAGTGCCCCTTCTTACCAGGGTACCCACAATGAGCAGTTCTTC
d_call: -; clone_size: -; v_call: TRBV20-1; j_call: TRBJ1-1; cdr3_aa: CSARDRLTEAFF; cdr3_nt: TGCAGTGCTAGAGATCGGTTGACTGAAGCTTTCTTT
d_call: TRBD2; clone_size: -; v_call: TRBV11-3; j_call: TRBJ2-1; cdr3_aa: CASSLAGTSGRNNEQFF; cdr3_nt: TGTGCCAGCAGCTTAGCCGGGACTAGCGGGAGAAACAATGAGCAGTTCTTC
d_call: -; clone_size: -; v_call: TRBV20-1; j_call: TRBJ2-1; cdr3_aa: CSARGGAVSYNEQFF; cdr3_nt: TGCAGTGCTAGGGGCGGGGCTGTCTCCTACAATGAGCAGTTCTTC
d_call: TRBD2; clone_size: few; v_call: TRBV20-1; j_call: TRBJ2-5; cdr3_aa: CSAGFSGRVLETQYF; cdr3_nt: TGCAGTGCTGGTTTTAGCGGGAGAGTTCTGGAGACCCAGTACTTC
d_call: TRBD1; clone_size: few; v_call: TRBV6-2/TRBV6-3; j_call: TRBJ1-2; cdr3_aa: CASSRDRGAGYTF; cdr3_nt: TGTGCCAGCAGCCGAGACAGGGGCGCTGGCTACACCTTC
d_call: -; clone_size: -; v_call: TRBV28; j_call: TRBJ2-6; cdr3_aa: CASRPIGSGANVLTF; cdr3_nt: TGTGCCAGCAGGCCAATAGGGTCTGGGGCCAACGTCCTGACTTTC
d_call: TRBD1; clone_size: -; v_call: TRBV7-2; j_call: TRBJ1-2; cdr3_aa: CASGTGVSYGYTF; cdr3_nt: TGTGCCAGTGGGACAGGGGTATCCTATGGCTACACCTTC
d_call: TRBD1; clone_size: few; v_call: TRBV12-3/TRBV12-4; j_call: TRBJ2-1; cdr3_aa: CASGQGNVYNEQFF; cdr3_nt: TGTGCCAGCGGACAGGGGAATGTCTACAATGAGCAGTTCTTC
d_call: TRBD1; clone_size: few; v_call: TRBV10-3; j_call: TRBJ2-6; cdr3_aa: CAISERDRVHPGANVLTF; cdr3_nt: TGTGCCATCAGTGAAAGGGACAGGGTCCACCCTGGGGCCAACGTCCTGACTTTC
d_call: -; clone_size: few; v_call: TRBV7-9; j_call: TRBJ2-3; cdr3_aa: CASSRGEDTQYF; cdr3_nt: TGTGCCAGCAGCCGAGGGGAGGATACGCAGTATTTT
d_call: -; clone_size: many; v_call: TRBV5-6; j_call: TRBJ1-2; cdr3_aa: CASSLGKDGYTF; cdr3_nt: TGTGCCAGCAGCTTGGGGAAAGATGGCTACACCTTC
d_call: TRBD1; clone_size: -; v_call: TRBV28; j_call: TRBJ1-1; cdr3_aa: CASLRGLGTEAFF; cdr3_nt: TGTGCCAGCCTCAGGGGGCTAGGCACTGAAGCTTTCTTT
d_call: -; clone_size: -; v_call: TRBV28; j_call: TRBJ1-4; cdr3_aa: CASSLSEDTFNEKLFF; cdr3_nt: TGTGCCAGCAGTTTATCGGAAGACACCTTTAATGAAAAACTGTTTTTT
d_call: TRBD1; clone_size: -; v_call: TRBV5-1; j_call: TRBJ2-1; cdr3_aa: CANSFPPRRDSDYNEQFF; cdr3_nt: TGCGCCAACAGCTTCCCCCCACGCCGGGACAGCGACTACAATGAACAGTTCTTC
d_call: -; clone_size: once; v_call: TRBV7-2; j_call: TRBJ2-2; cdr3_aa: CAGSLVGVNTGELFF; cdr3_nt: TGTGCCGGCAGCCTCGTGGGGGTTAACACCGGGGAGCTGTTTTTT
d_call: TRBD2; clone_size: -; v_call: TRBV27; j_call: TRBJ2-7; cdr3_aa: CASRGGGRAYEQYF; cdr3_nt: TGTGCCAGCAGGGGCGGCGGGAGAGCCTACGAGCAGTACTTC
d_call: -; clone_size: -; v_call: TRBV5-1; j_call: TRBJ1-2; cdr3_aa: CASSAGGTDIGYTF; cdr3_nt: TGCGCCAGCAGCGCCGGGGGCACAGACATTGGCTACACCTTC
d_call: -; clone_size: many; v_call: TRBV9; j_call: TRBJ2-1; cdr3_aa: CASSVATSPKQFF; cdr3_nt: TGTGCCAGCAGCGTAGCTACAAGCCCCAAGCAGTTCTTC
d_call: -; clone_size: -; v_call: TRBV14; j_call: TRBJ2-1; cdr3_aa: CASSQWGVGSFNEQFF; cdr3_nt: TGTGCCAGCAGCCAATGGGGTGTCGGGAGTTTCAATGAGCAGTTCTTC
d_call: TRBD1; clone_size: few; v_call: TRBV2; j_call: TRBJ2-3; cdr3_aa: CASRKGTGVDTQYF; cdr3_nt: TGTGCCAGCAGGAAGGGAACAGGGGTGGATACGCAGTATTTT